Listed below are T cell receptor beta chains from one sample, sequenced in a study of T-cell reconstitution after alpha-beta-depleted transplantation in children. TCRdb reanalysed the PCR reads using MiXCR and keeps one entry per CDR3 protein. The table shows roughly 300,000 distinct CDR3 sequences, with more than 9% occurring only once. The starting material was peripheral blood, obtained 180 days after TCRalphabeta/CD19-depleted stem cell transplant. The receptors shown here come from a male patient between 2 and 10 years old who had a stem cell transplant for chronic granulomatous disease, so the T cells may come from the graft donor. Each CDR3 is given with its conserved first and last residue. A D gene is named only where the DNA matches it firmly. Only some rows state a clone size, as once, few, many or a class for expanded clones.

TRBJ2-5,TRBD1,TRBV5-1,many,CASSLPTGGAGETQYF,TGCGCCAGCAGCTTACCGACAGGGGGCGCCGGCGAGACCCAGTACTTC
TRBJ2-5,NA,TRBV19,many,CASRTGGFTYF,TGTGCCAGTAGAACGGGTGGATTCACGTACTTC
TRBJ1-5,NA,TRBV12-3/TRBV12-4,few,CASSSKDQPQHF,TGTGCCAGCAGTTCGAAAGATCAGCCCCAGCATTTT
TRBJ1-6,TRBD1,TRBV5-1,many,CASSWTGQNSPLHF,TGCGCCAGCAGCTGGACAGGGCAAAATTCACCCCTCCACTTT
TRBJ1-5,NA,TRBV12-3/TRBV12-4,many,CASSLGEQAINQPQHF,TGTGCCAGCAGTTTGGGTGAACAGGCCATCAATCAGCCCCAGCATTTT
TRBJ1-2,NA,TRBV5-1,many,CASGAANYGYTF,TGCGCCAGTGGGGCAGCTAACTATGGCTACACCTTC
TRBJ2-3,NA,TRBV9,many,CASSVEGRNTDTQYF,TGTGCCAGCAGCGTAGAGGGACGGAACACAGATACGCAGTATTTT
TRBJ2-1,NA,TRBV18,NA,CASSPPRTPNNEQFF,TGTGCCAGCTCACCACCGCGGACACCTAACAATGAGCAGTTCTTC
TRBJ2-5,TRBD1,TRBV9,many,CASSVAGQGGETQYF,TGTGCCAGCAGCGTAGCGGGACAGGGAGGGGAGACCCAGTACTTC
TRBJ2-5,NA,TRBV28,many,CASRPVLVRETQYF,TGTGCCAGCAGACCGGTGCTCGTAAGAGAGACCCAGTACTTC
TRBJ1-5,TRBD1,TRBV18,many,CASSHTGDGNQPQHF,TGTGCCAGCTCACATACAGGGGACGGCAATCAGCCCCAGCATTTT
TRBJ2-3,TRBD2,TRBV19,many,CASSRRGVGRSPDTQYF,TGTGCCAGTAGCAGGCGGGGGGTGGGGAGATCCCCCGATACGCAGTATTTT
TRBJ2-1,TRBD2,TRBV7-2,many,CASSFSGGGYNEQFF,TGTGCCAGCAGCTTCAGCGGGGGGGGTTACAATGAGCAGTTCTTC
TRBJ1-6,TRBD1,TRBV29-1,many,CSVLLGQGSPLHF,TGCAGCGTTCTCCTGGGACAGGGTTCACCCCTCCACTTT
TRBJ1-2,NA,TRBV5-1,many,CASRPEANYGYTF,TGCGCCAGCAGACCGGAAGCTAACTATGGCTACACCTTC
TRBJ2-2,TRBD1,TRBV7-9,many,CASSHLQTGDNTGELFF,TGTGCCAGCAGCCATCTACAGACAGGGGATAACACCGGGGAGCTGTTTTTT
TRBJ1-6,NA,TRBV28,NA,CASSPPGDFNSPLHF,TGTGCCAGCAGCCCACCAGGGGACTTTAATTCACCCCTCCACTTT
TRBJ1-1,NA,TRBV27,many,CASSPTGTAEAFF,TGTGCCAGCAGTCCCACAGGGACTGCTGAAGCTTTCTTT
TRBJ1-1,TRBD1,TRBV18,many,CASSRGQDSEAFF,TGTGCCAGCTCAAGGGGACAGGACAGTGAAGCTTTCTTT
TRBJ2-3,NA,TRBV30,many,CAWSPHLNTQYF,TGTGCCTGGAGTCCTCACCTGAATACGCAGTATTTT
TRBJ2-4,NA,TRBV20-1,once,CSAEEGDWDKNIQYF,TGCAGTGCGGAAGAGGGGGATTGGGATAAAAACATTCAGTACTTC
TRBJ2-1,TRBD2,TRBV29-1,many,CSVAEAGVRNEQFF,TGCAGCGTCGCTGAAGCGGGAGTCCGTAATGAGCAGTTCTTC
TRBJ2-7,TRBD2,TRBV5-5,many,CASSFGLAGFSYEQYF,TGTGCCAGCAGCTTTGGACTAGCGGGTTTCTCCTACGAGCAGTACTTC
TRBJ2-2,NA,TRBV7-2,many,CASSLGRGTGELFF,TGTGCCAGCAGCTTAGGTCGGGGCACCGGGGAGCTGTTTTTT
TRBJ2-3,NA,TRBV13,many,CASGKVGTDTQYF,TGTGCCAGCGGCAAGGTGGGCACAGATACGCAGTATTTT
TRBJ1-6,NA,TRBV7-8,few,CASSLALGGRNSPLHF,TGTGCCAGCAGCTTAGCCCTGGGGGGGAGAAATTCACCCCTCCACTTT
TRBJ2-1,TRBD2,TRBV30,few,CAWSAYPSGSSYNEQFF,TGTGCCTGGAGTGCCTACCCGAGCGGGAGCTCCTACAATGAGCAGTTCTTC
TRBJ1-1,NA,TRBV30,many,CAWSVGPEAFF,TGTGCCTGGAGTGTCGGGCCTGAAGCTTTCTTT
TRBJ2-5,NA,TRBV7-9,many,CASSLLPVRGGQETQYF,TGTGCCAGCAGCTTACTCCCGGTGCGTGGGGGCCAAGAGACCCAGTACTTC
TRBJ2-5,TRBD1,TRBV12-3/TRBV12-4,many,CASSLGTGIQETQYF,TGTGCCAGCAGCCTCGGGACAGGGATTCAAGAGACCCAGTACTTC
TRBJ2-3,NA,TRBV12-3/TRBV12-4,many,CASSPRLDTQYF,TGTGCCAGCAGTCCGAGGTTGGATACGCAGTATTTT
TRBJ2-7,NA,TRBV19,NA,CASSIGPPSYEQYF,TGTGCCAGTAGTATAGGGCCGCCAAGCTACGAGCAGTACTTC
TRBJ2-7,TRBD1,TRBV20-1,many,CSATLGTGDYEQYF,TGCAGTGCTACGCTCGGGACAGGGGACTACGAGCAGTACTTC
TRBJ2-5,TRBD2,TRBV7-8,NA,CASSSRLAGVQETQYF,TGTGCCAGCAGCTCCCGACTAGCGGGGGTTCAAGAGACCCAGTACTTC
TRBJ1-5,TRBD1,TRBV27,many,CASSLLAGGRQPQHF,TGTGCCAGCAGTTTATTGGCAGGGGGCCGACAGCCCCAGCATTTT
TRBJ2-5,TRBD1,TRBV5-4,NA,CASSHTGVGDGTQYF,TGTGCCAGCAGCCATACAGGGGTTGGTGATGGGACCCAGTACTTC
TRBJ1-2,NA,TRBV29-1,many,CSVLPLGVGYTF,TGCAGCGTCCTTCCCCTGGGGGTCGGCTACACCTTC
TRBJ1-4,NA,TRBV20-1,many,CSVPSLGGMANEKLFF,TGCAGTGTACCGAGTCTGGGGGGGATGGCTAATGAAAAACTGTTTTTT
TRBJ2-1,TRBD1,TRBV9,many,CASSVARGQGLMGEQFF,TGTGCCAGCAGCGTAGCAAGAGGACAGGGCTTGATGGGTGAGCAGTTCTTC
TRBJ2-2,TRBD2,TRBV12-3/TRBV12-4,many,CASSFGTSGSGTGELFF,TGTGCCAGCAGTTTTGGGACTAGCGGGAGCGGCACCGGGGAGCTGTTTTTT
TRBJ2-1,NA,TRBV27,many,CAARDTHRGGLDEQFF,TGTGCCGCCCGGGACACGCACAGGGGAGGACTTGATGAGCAGTTCTTC
TRBJ2-7,NA,TRBV7-3,many,CASSSTPGYEQYF,TGTGCCAGCAGCTCAACGCCCGGCTACGAGCAGTACTTC
TRBJ2-7,TRBD2,TRBV28,NA,CASSLSAGGSPYF,TGTGCCAGCAGTTTAAGTGCGGGAGGGTCCCCCTACTTC
TRBJ2-2,TRBD2,TRBV28,few,CASSLFTLAGGHGELFF,TGTGCCAGCAGTTTATTTACACTAGCGGGAGGCCACGGGGAGCTGTTTTTT
TRBJ2-1,TRBD2,TRBV12-3/TRBV12-4,many,CASSATSGLYNEQFF,TGTGCCAGCAGCGCAACTAGCGGACTATACAATGAGCAGTTCTTC
TRBJ1-3,NA,TRBV11-2,many,CASSYNVGGNTIYF,TGTGCCAGCAGCTACAACGTCGGGGGAAACACCATATATTTT
TRBJ2-7,TRBD1,TRBV10-3,NA,CAISAHGTGTYEQYF,TGTGCCATCAGTGCTCACGGGACAGGAACCTACGAGCAGTACTTC
TRBJ2-7,NA,TRBV5-1,many,CASSSSNSYEQYF,TGCGCCAGCAGCTCGAGCAACAGCTACGAGCAGTACTTC
TRBJ2-1,TRBD2,TRBV4-1,many,CASSHRLAGGNKNEQFF,TGCGCCAGCAGCCACCGACTAGCGGGGGGGAATAAAAATGAGCAGTTCTTC
TRBJ2-5,NA,TRBV5-1,many,CASSRHGSQETQYF,TGCGCCAGCAGCCGCCACGGTTCGCAAGAGACCCAGTACTTC
TRBJ2-5,TRBD2,TRBV14,NA,CASSQDRGGWQEAQYF,TGTGCCAGCAGCCAAGATCGGGGGGGCTGGCAGGAGGCCCAGTACTTC
TRBJ1-1,NA,TRBV12-3/TRBV12-4,many,CATSGGGAEAFF,TGTGCCACCTCGGGCGGGGGGGCTGAAGCTTTCTTT
TRBJ2-5,NA,TRBV28,many,CASSLGPPQETQYF,TGTGCCAGCAGTTTAGGGCCACCACAAGAGACCCAGTACTTC
TRBJ2-3,NA,TRBV5-8,many,CASSWGAGELSTDTQYF,TGTGCCAGCAGCTGGGGGGCAGGGGAACTGAGCACAGATACGCAGTATTTT